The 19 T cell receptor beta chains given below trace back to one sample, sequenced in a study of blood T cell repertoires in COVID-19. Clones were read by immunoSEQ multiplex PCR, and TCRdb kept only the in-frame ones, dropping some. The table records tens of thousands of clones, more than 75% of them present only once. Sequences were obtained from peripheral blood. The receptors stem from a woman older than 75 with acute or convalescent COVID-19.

The CDR3 region has the DNA TGTGCCAGCTCACCATCCATAGGGGATGGCTACACCTTC. Its translation: CASSPSIGDGYTF. The chain couples TRBV18 to TRBJ1-2, with D tentatively TRBD1 (5 bases). In germline, CDR1 is KGHSH, CDR2 LQKENI. The CDR3 sequence is 13 residues long. V was pared by 2 bases and J by 6 bases, with 10 bases between.

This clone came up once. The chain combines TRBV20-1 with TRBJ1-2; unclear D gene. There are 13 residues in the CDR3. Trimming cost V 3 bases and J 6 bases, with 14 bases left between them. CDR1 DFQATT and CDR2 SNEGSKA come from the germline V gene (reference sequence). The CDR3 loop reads CSASTLSENGYTF. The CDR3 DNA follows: TGCAGTGCTAGTACTCTAAGCGAGAATGGCTACACCTTC.

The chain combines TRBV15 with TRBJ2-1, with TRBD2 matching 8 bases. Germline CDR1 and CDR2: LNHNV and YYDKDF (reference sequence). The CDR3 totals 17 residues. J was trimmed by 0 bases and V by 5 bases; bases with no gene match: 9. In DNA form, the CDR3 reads TGTGCCACCAGCTTCCCACGCGGGGGGAGCTCCTACAATGAGCAGTTCTTC. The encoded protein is CATSFPRGGSSYNEQFF.

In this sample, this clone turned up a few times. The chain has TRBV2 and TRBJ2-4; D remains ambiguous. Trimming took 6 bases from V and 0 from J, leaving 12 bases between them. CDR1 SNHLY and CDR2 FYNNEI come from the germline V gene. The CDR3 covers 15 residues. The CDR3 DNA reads TGTGCCAGCAGGGCAACTACTATAGCCAAAAACATTCAGTACTTC. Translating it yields CASRATTIAKNIQYF.

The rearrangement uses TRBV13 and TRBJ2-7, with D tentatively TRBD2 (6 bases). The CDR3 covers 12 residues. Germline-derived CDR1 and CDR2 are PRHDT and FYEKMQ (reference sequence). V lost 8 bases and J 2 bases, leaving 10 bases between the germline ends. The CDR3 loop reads CASGRGPYEQYF. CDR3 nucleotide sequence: TGTGCCAGCGGGCGGGGCCCCTACGAGCAGTACTTC.

CDR3 loop: CSVGQGNEQFF. CDR3 DNA sequence: TGCAGCGTTGGACAGGGCAATGAGCAGTTCTTC. The rearrangement links TRBV29-1 to TRBJ2-1, with 7 nucleotides matching TRBD1. The J segment lost 6 bases and the V segment lost 4 bases, leaving 0 bases of the junction unmatched. The CDR3 sequence is 11 residues long. CDR1 and CDR2 from the germline V gene are SQVTM and ANQGSEA.

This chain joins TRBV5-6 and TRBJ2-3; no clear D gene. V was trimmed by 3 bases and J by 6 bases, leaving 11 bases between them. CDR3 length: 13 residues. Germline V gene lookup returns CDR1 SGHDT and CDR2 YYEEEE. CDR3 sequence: CASSSTGSDTQYF. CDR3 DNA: TGTGCCAGCAGCTCGACGGGTTCGGATACGCAGTATTTT.

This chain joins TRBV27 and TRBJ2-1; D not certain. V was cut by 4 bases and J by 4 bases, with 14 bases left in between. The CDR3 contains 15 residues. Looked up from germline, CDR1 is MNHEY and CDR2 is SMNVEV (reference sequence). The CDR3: CASSYDSSRYNEQFF. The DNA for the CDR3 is TGTGCCAGCAGTTACGACTCTTCTAGGTACAATGAGCAGTTCTTC.

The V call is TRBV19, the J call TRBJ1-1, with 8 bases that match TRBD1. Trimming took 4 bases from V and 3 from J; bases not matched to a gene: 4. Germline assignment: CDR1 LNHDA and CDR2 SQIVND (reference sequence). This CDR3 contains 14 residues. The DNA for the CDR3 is TGTGCCAGTAGTACCGACAGGGGTTACACTGAAGCTTTCTTT. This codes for CASSTDRGYTEAFF.

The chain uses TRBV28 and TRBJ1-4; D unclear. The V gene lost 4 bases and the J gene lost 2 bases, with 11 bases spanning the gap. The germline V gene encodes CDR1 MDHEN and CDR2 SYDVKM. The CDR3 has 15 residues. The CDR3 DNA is TGTGCCAGCAGTTCGAGTGGCGGCACTAATGAAAAACTGTTTTTT. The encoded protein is CASSSSGGTNEKLFF.

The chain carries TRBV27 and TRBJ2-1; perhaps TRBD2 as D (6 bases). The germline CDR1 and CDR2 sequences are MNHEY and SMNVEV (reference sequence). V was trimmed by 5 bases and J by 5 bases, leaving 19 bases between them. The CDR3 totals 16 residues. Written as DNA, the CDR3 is TGTGCCAGCAGTACCCTTCGGAGGGGTACCCACAATGAGCAGTTCTTC. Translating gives CASSTLRRGTHNEQFF.

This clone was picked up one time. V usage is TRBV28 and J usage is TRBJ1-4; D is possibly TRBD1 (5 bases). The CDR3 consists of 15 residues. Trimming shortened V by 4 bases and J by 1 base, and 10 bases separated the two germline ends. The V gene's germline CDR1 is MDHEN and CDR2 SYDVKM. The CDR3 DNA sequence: TGTGCCAGCAGTTCCCGACAGCTAACTAATGAAAAACTGTTTTTT. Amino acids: CASSSRQLTNEKLFF.

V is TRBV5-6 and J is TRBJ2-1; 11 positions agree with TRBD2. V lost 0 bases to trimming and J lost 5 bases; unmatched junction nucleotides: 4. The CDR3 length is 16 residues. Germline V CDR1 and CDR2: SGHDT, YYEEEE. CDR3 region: CASSLAVSGGDNEQFF. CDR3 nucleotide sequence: TGTGCCAGCAGCTTGGCTGTTAGCGGGGGGGACAATGAGCAGTTCTTC.

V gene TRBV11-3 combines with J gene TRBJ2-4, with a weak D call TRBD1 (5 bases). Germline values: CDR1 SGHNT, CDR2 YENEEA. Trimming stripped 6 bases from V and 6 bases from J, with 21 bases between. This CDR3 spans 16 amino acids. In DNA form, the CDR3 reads TGTGCCAGCAGTTTAACATCGTGGGGCTGGGGAAACATTCAGTACTTC. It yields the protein CASSLTSWGWGNIQYF.

DNA of the CDR3: TGCGCCAGCAGCCAATCGGTCACGAAAGAGACCCAGTACTTC. The encoded protein is CASSQSVTKETQYF. The genes are TRBV4-1 and TRBJ2-5; D call uncertain. Germline lookup yields CDR1 MGHRA and CDR2 YSYEKL. V was clipped by 2 bases and J by 3 bases, with 10 bases between them. The length of the CDR3 is 14 residues.

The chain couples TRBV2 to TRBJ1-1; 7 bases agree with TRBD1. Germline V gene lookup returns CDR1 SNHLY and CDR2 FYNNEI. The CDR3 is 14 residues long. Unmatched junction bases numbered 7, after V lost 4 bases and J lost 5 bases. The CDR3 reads CASSVWDSATEAFF. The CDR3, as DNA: TGTGCCAGCAGTGTGTGGGACAGCGCTACTGAAGCTTTCTTT.

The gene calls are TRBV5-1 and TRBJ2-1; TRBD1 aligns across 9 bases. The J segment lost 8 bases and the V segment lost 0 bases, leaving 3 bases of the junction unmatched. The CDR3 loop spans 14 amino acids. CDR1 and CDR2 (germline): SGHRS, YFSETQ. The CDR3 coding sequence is TGCGCCAGCAGCTTGGGGACAGGGGTGCATGAGCAGTTCTTC. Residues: CASSLGTGVHEQFF.

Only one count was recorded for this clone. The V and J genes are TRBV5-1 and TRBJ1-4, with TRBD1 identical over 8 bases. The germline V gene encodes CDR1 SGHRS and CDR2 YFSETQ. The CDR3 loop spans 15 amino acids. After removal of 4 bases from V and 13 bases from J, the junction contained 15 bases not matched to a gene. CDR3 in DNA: TGCGCCAGCAGCACCGACAGGGGCCTTACCGGCACACTGTTTTTT. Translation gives CASSTDRGLTGTLFF.

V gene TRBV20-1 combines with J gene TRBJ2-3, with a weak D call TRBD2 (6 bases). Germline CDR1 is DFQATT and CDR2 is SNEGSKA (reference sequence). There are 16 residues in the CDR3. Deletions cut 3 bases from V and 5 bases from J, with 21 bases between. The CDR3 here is CSASRTSGGILDTQYF. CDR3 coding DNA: TGCAGTGCTAGTCGCACCAGCGGCGGGATCTTAGATACGCAGTATTTT.